These 24 T cell receptor beta chains were sequenced from one sample in a study of CD8 T cells in ankylosing spondylitis (dated by TCRdb to 2017 to 2019). Preparation of the library involved 5' RACE. The sequencer listed for this sample is Illumina HiSeq 2500. TCRdb trimmed the raw reads at Q25, called clones with MiXCR and kept productive beta chains. Here each entry gathers all rows of one CDR3 protein and keeps the most common genes and DNA. A total of 250,000 or so distinct CDR3 sequences appear in this sample, 20% to 30% of them only once. The ten most abundant clones make up more than 0.6% of the sample. Sequences were obtained from blood, either unsorted or a sorted T cell fraction (not recorded which). The receptors were gathered from a male donor with ankylosing spondylitis or in good health (not recorded which).

The chain links TRBV4-2 to TRBJ2-7; D gene uncertain. The V end was cut by 6 bases, the J end by 0 bases, with 15 bases between. CDR1 LGHNA and CDR2 YNFKEQ come from the germline V gene. The CDR3 is 15 residues long. CDR3: CASSPAAASSYEQYF. DNA of the CDR3: TGTGCCAGCAGTCCGGCGGCAGCAAGCTCCTACGAGCAGTACTTC.

This clonotype was observed many times. The gene calls are TRBV5-1 and TRBJ1-5; D not certain. This CDR3 region has 15 residues. Germline values: CDR1 SGHRS, CDR2 YFSETQ. V was pared by 1 base and J by 0 bases, with 8 bases between. The CDR3: CASSLTGFSNQPQHF. CDR3 nucleotides: TGCGCCAGCAGCTTGACGGGCTTTAGCAATCAGCCCCAGCATTTT.

Ten or more counts support this clonotype. V and J are TRBV20-1 and TRBJ2-1; D gene uncertain. CDR3 size: 13 residues. CDR1 is DFQATT, CDR2 SNEGSKA, per germline (reference sequence). Deletions cut 4 bases from V and 7 bases from J, with 14 bases between. This chain's CDR3 is CSATPLKGNEQFF. The CDR3 coding sequence is TGCAGTGCTACGCCCCTGAAGGGTAATGAGCAGTTCTTC.

The rearrangement joins TRBV12-3 or TRBV12-4 to TRBJ2-7; 8 bases line up with TRBD1. The V segment lost 3 bases and the J segment 5 bases; nucleotides outside the gene matches: 9. The CDR3 covers 15 residues. The CDR3 region is CASSLRGTGVDEQYF. Written as DNA, the CDR3 is TGTGCCAGCAGTTTGAGGGGGACAGGAGTGGACGAGCAGTACTTC.

This clonotype has at least ten counts. The chain recombines TRBV20-1 with TRBJ2-1; 10 bases line up with TRBD1. Trimming at V came to 6 bases and at J to 6 bases, leaving 5 bases not matched to a gene. The germline V gene encodes CDR1 DFQATT and CDR2 SNEGSKA (reference sequence). This CDR3 has 13 residues. The CDR3: CSAWTGGINEQFF. Here the CDR3 DNA reads TGCAGTGCCTGGACAGGGGGTATCAATGAGCAGTTCTTC.

This chain connects TRBV28 to TRBJ1-1; D gene ambiguous. The CDR3 consists of 12 residues. Germline CDR1 reads MDHEN; CDR2 reads SYDVKM. Deletions cut 8 bases from V and 5 bases from J, with 12 bases between. In nucleotides, the CDR3 is TGTGCCAGCCGTGACCGGCGAACTGAAGCTTTCTTT. Its protein product is CASRDRRTEAFF.

There are many counts of this clonotype. The gene calls are TRBV12-3 or TRBV12-4 and TRBJ1-2; D possibly corresponds to TRBD1 (5 bases). V lost 5 bases to trimming and J lost 3 bases, with 16 bases between them. The CDR3 is made up of 15 amino acids. Here the CDR3 reads CASSPGPPGDYGYTF. In nucleotides, the CDR3 is TGTGCCAGCAGTCCCGGGCCGCCGGGGGACTATGGCTACACCTTC.

The chain joins TRBV20-1 to TRBJ2-7; 8 nucleotides align to TRBD1. The CDR3 runs 13 residues. Germline-derived CDR1 and CDR2 are DFQATT and SNEGSKA (reference sequence). Unmatched junction bases numbered 7, after V lost 4 bases and J lost 5 bases. CDR3 nucleotide sequence: TGCAGTGCTACGGACAGGGCGGTGGACGAGCAGTACTTC. This encodes CSATDRAVDEQYF.

This clonotype occurred many times. The chain joins TRBV12-3 or TRBV12-4 to TRBJ2-3; the D is unclear. V dropped 2 bases and J dropped 1 base, with 7 bases sitting between them. This CDR3 is built from 14 residues. CDR3 loop: CASSLRRGTDTQYF. CDR3 coding DNA: TGTGCCAGCAGTTTAAGAAGGGGCACAGATACGCAGTATTTT.

This clonotype was counted only a few times. The chain has TRBV3-1 and TRBJ2-3; possible D gene TRBD2, 6 bases. V lost 1 base and J lost 1, with 18 bases in between. The CDR3 length is 18 residues. Looked up from germline, CDR1 is LGHDT and CDR2 is YNNKEL (reference sequence). The chain's CDR3 is CASSQVKGTYRGTDTQYF. In nucleotides, the CDR3 is TGTGCCAGCAGCCAAGTAAAAGGGACTTACCGCGGCACAGATACGCAGTATTTT.

This clonotype appeared many times. The rearrangement uses TRBV2 and TRBJ1-2, with 7 bases lining up with TRBD1. Germline CDR1 SNHLY, CDR2 FYNNEI. Germline trimming cut 6 bases from V and 4 bases from J; bases unmatched to any gene: 8. This CDR3 is 14 amino acids long. CDR3 in amino acids: CASRIDRDRYGYTF. CDR3 DNA sequence: TGTGCCAGCAGGATAGACAGGGACCGCTATGGCTACACCTTC.

The CDR3 loop reads CASSPGVVETQYF. CDR3 nucleotides: TGTGCCAGCAGCCCGGGGGTTGTAGAGACCCAGTACTTC. This chain uses TRBV27 with TRBJ2-5, with a tentative D call TRBD2 (6 bases). This CDR3 is 13 amino acids long. The ends were cut back, 6 bases at V and 4 bases at J, with 12 bases in the middle. Germline loops: CDR1 MNHEY, CDR2 SMNVEV (reference sequence).

Ten or more counts support this clonotype. The chain recombines TRBV29-1 with TRBJ2-1, with D perhaps matching TRBD2 (6 bases). CDR1 and CDR2 from the germline V gene are SQVTM and ANQGSEA. The CDR3 is 19 residues long. The ends were cut back, 0 bases at V and 0 bases at J, with 21 bases in the middle. In nucleotides, the CDR3 is TGCAGCGTTGAAGATTTCAGTACGGGGGATTTAACCTCCTACAATGAGCAGTTCTTC. Amino acid sequence: CSVEDFSTGDLTSYNEQFF.

In its sample, this clonotype was seen many times. The chain is built from TRBV20-1 and TRBJ2-7; 8 bases fit TRBD1. V gave up 1 base and J gave up 0 bases; unmatched junction bases: 5. The CDR3 runs 15 residues. Looked up from germline, CDR1 is DFQATT and CDR2 is SNEGSKA (reference sequence). Here the CDR3 reads CSARGRTGSSYEQYF. The CDR3 nucleotides read TGCAGTGCTAGAGGTCGGACAGGGAGCTCCTACGAGCAGTACTTC.

J is TRBJ2-1 and V is TRBV5-1; D is ambiguous. Germline V CDR1 and CDR2: SGHRS, YFSETQ. The CDR3 has 13 residues. V lost 3 bases and J lost 3, with 7 bases in between. CDR3: CASSSSHYNEQFF. The DNA for the CDR3 is TGCGCCAGCAGCTCCAGTCACTACAATGAGCAGTTCTTC.

In this sample, this clonotype turned up a few times. CDR3 nucleotide sequence: TGCAGTGCTTCACGGGACAGGGTAAACTACGAGCAGTACTTC. It yields the protein CSASRDRVNYEQYF. The rearrangement links TRBV20-1 to TRBJ2-7; TRBD1 matches at 9 bases. The CDR3 loop spans 14 amino acids. The germline CDR1 and CDR2 sequences are DFQATT and SNEGSKA (reference sequence). Trimming took 5 bases from V and 3 from J; bases not matched to a gene: 8.

The J gene is TRBJ2-5, the V gene TRBV28; 8 bases align to TRBD1. This CDR3 is 14 amino acids long. CDR1 and CDR2 (germline): MDHEN, SYDVKM. Trimming took 5 bases from V and 4 from J; bases not matched to a gene: 6. The chain's CDR3 is CASSPQGVAETQYF. The CDR3 DNA reads as TGTGCCAGCAGTCCACAGGGGGTGGCAGAGACCCAGTACTTC.

This clonotype was recorded at least ten times. The chain carries TRBV10-3 and TRBJ1-3, with 8 bases lining up with TRBD1. The CDR3 sequence is 16 residues long. CDR1 ENHRY and CDR2 SYGVKD come from the germline V gene. The V gene end was trimmed by 6 bases and the J gene end by 0 bases; junction bases not matched to a gene: 7. The CDR3 nucleotides are TGTGCCATCAGCCGACAGGGGCCGAGCTCTGGAAACACCATATATTTT. This translates into CAISRQGPSSGNTIYF.

The V gene is TRBV23-1, the J gene TRBJ2-5; 8 bases align to TRBD1. TRBV23-1 is known as an ORF, though its function is uncertain. This CDR3 has 15 residues. J lost 4 bases, V lost 2 bases, and 6 bases had no gene match. DNA of the CDR3: TGCGCCAGCAGTCAACGGACAGGGCACCGAGAGACCCAGTACTTC. It encodes CASSQRTGHRETQYF.

CDR3 amino acids: CASSPSDVHEQYF. Here the CDR3 DNA reads TGTGCCAGCAGTCCCTCGGACGTCCACGAGCAGTACTTC. V is TRBV12-3 or TRBV12-4 and J is TRBJ2-7; D is undetermined. The CDR3 consists of 13 residues. Between the trimmed V and J ends, which lost 5 bases and 5 bases, there was a span of 13 bases.

V usage is TRBV7-6 and J usage is TRBJ2-6; tentatively, D is TRBD2 (5 bases). The V gene's germline CDR1 is SGHVS and CDR2 FNYEAQ. Trimming removed 2 bases from V and 0 bases from J, with 11 bases in between. The CDR3 length is 17 residues. For the CDR3, the DNA is TGTGCCAGCAGCTTACAAATGGCGGGCTCTGGGGCCAACGTCCTGACTTTC. It codes for CASSLQMAGSGANVLTF.

This clonotype occurred many times. Sequence at one end of the junction differs from germline and may be a read error. J is TRBJ2-1 and V is TRBV20-1; 8 nucleotides line up with TRBD1. The CDR3 loop spans 12 amino acids. In germline, CDR1 is DFQATT, CDR2 SNEGSKA (reference sequence). Written as DNA, the CDR3 is TGCAGTGCTAGAGAAAACCCGGGACAGGAGGGCTTC. It yields the protein CSARENPGQEGF.

The rearrangement uses TRBV30 and TRBJ1-2; D unclear. Germline-derived CDR1 and CDR2 are GTSNPN and SVGIG (reference sequence). The V end lost 0 bases, the J end lost 8 bases, and 13 bases lay between the germline ends. This CDR3 spans 13 amino acids. CDR3 protein: CAWSVQSSGGYTF. CDR3 coding DNA: TGTGCCTGGAGTGTACAGTCCTCGGGAGGCTACACCTTC.

This chain uses TRBV10-3 with TRBJ2-3, with D perhaps matching TRBD2 (5 bases). This CDR3 is 12 amino acids long. CDR1 ENHRY and CDR2 SYGVKD come from the germline V gene. Trimming left V 8 bases short and J 4 bases short, with 10 bases between. The CDR3 protein is CAIALASDTQYF. For the CDR3, the DNA is TGTGCCATCGCTCTAGCTTCAGATACGCAGTATTTT.